A selection of T cell receptor beta chains follows, all from one sample in a study of cytomegalovirus exposure and HLA in healthy donors. TCRdb's copy holds only in-frame clones and misses some; the assay was immunoSEQ multiplex PCR. The table includes 150,000 or so clones, roughly 80% detected once. Input material: PBMCs. These receptors were obtained from a man in his forties in good health and CMV-seronegative. The CDR3 runs from the conserved cysteine through the conserved F or W. D genes are given only for firm matches. Expanded clones are given a class, and other clones once, few, many or no size at all.

d_call	v_call	clone_size	j_call	cdr3_nt	cdr3_aa
TRBD1	TRBV4-1	NA	TRBJ1-6	TGCGCCAGCAGCCCTACAGGGGGCAATTCACCCCTCCACTTT	CASSPTGGNSPLHF
NA	TRBV5-8	NA	TRBJ1-5	TGTGCCAGCAGCTCAGGACAGTTCAATCAGCCCCAGCATTTT	CASSSGQFNQPQHF
TRBD2	TRBV10-3	NA	TRBJ2-5	TGTGCCATCAGTGATAACCTAGCGGGGAAGCAAGAGACCCAGTACTTC	CAISDNLAGKQETQYF
NA	TRBV4-1	few	TRBJ1-5	TGCGCCAGCAGCCAAGCATCTTGGGGGGGCCATCAGCCCCAGCATTTT	CASSQASWGGHQPQHF
NA	TRBV12-2	NA	TRBJ2-2	TGTGCAAGTCGCTTCTCAAGGACTAGCGGCACGAACACCGGGGAGCTGTTTTTT	CASRFSRTSGTNTGELFF
NA	TRBV5-1	NA	TRBJ2-7	TGCGCCAGCAGCTCTCAGTACGAGCAGTACTTC	CASSSQYEQYF
NA	TRBV5-1	NA	TRBJ2-5	TGCGCCAGCAGCTTGTTCGAGAGTAGAGGAGAGACCCAGTACTTC	CASSLFESRGETQYF
TRBD1	TRBV5-4	NA	TRBJ1-2	TGTGCCAGCAGCGTCGGACAGGGTGCCGGCTACACCTTC	CASSVGQGAGYTF
TRBD1	TRBV4-3	NA	TRBJ1-2	TGCGCCAGCAGCCAAGATACAGGGGGCTATGGCTACACCTTC	CASSQDTGGYGYTF
TRBD1	TRBV29-1	NA	TRBJ1-2	TGCAGCGTTGATTCTGGGACAGGGAACTATGGCTACACCTTC	CSVDSGTGNYGYTF
TRBD1	TRBV28	NA	TRBJ2-5	TGTGCCAGCAGACCCCCGACAGGGGGGCAACAAGAGACCCAGTACTTC	CASRPPTGGQQETQYF
NA	TRBV19	NA	TRBJ1-6	TGTGCCAGTAGTCCGCGAGGAGGTGGACATTCACCCCTCCACTTT	CASSPRGGGHSPLHF
NA	TRBV13	NA	TRBJ1-1	TGTGCCAGCAGCTCCCGGGACACCCGCCAGCTAAGGAACACTGAAGCTTTCTTT	CASSSRDTRQLRNTEAFF
TRBD1	TRBV18	NA	TRBJ2-7	TGTGCCAGCTCACTCTCGGGACAGGACCACGAGCAGTACTTC	CASSLSGQDHEQYF
NA	TRBV7-9	few	TRBJ1-5	TGTGCCAGCACCCCGGGGGGGGCAGGGCAGCCCCAGCATTTT	CASTPGGAGQPQHF
TRBD1	TRBV30	once	TRBJ1-2	TGTGCCTGGAGTCCGGGACAGGGGGCCCATGGCTACACCTTC	CAWSPGQGAHGYTF
NA	TRBV27	NA	TRBJ1-1	TGTGCCAGCACCCAACTCGCGGGGAGCACTGAAGCTTTCTTT	CASTQLAGSTEAFF
NA	TRBV5-6	few	TRBJ1-5	TGTGCCAGCAGCGCAACAGGCATGGGCAATCAGCCCCAGCATTTT	CASSATGMGNQPQHF
TRBD1	TRBV7-2	few	TRBJ2-7	TGTGCCAGCAGCTTACGACAGGGTCGCTCCTACGAGCAGTACTTC	CASSLRQGRSYEQYF
TRBD1	TRBV4-3	NA	TRBJ1-2	TGCGCCAGCAGCCAAGGGCAGGGGGTCTATGGCTACACCTTC	CASSQGQGVYGYTF
TRBD1	TRBV11-2	NA	TRBJ1-6	TGTGCCAGCAGCATGACAGGGCCGTCCAGTTCACCCCTCCACTTT	CASSMTGPSSSPLHF
NA	TRBV19	NA	TRBJ1-1	TGTGCCAGTAGTTCGCGACAGATAAGAAACACTGAAGCTTTCTTT	CASSSRQIRNTEAFF
TRBD1	TRBV5-5	NA	TRBJ2-7	TGTGCCAGCAGCTTGACAGGGGGAACCTACGAGCAGTACTTC	CASSLTGGTYEQYF
TRBD1	TRBV6-1	NA	TRBJ2-7	TGTGCCAGCAGTGCTACAGGGGATACCTACGAGCAGTACTTC	CASSATGDTYEQYF
NA	TRBV9	NA	TRBJ1-5	TGTGCCAGCAGCGTAGGGACCGGGGGTCAGCCCCAGCATTTT	CASSVGTGGQPQHF
NA	TRBV19	NA	TRBJ1-2	TGTGCCAGTAGTATAGAACAGGGAGACGGCTACACCTTC	CASSIEQGDGYTF
TRBD1	TRBV25-1	NA	TRBJ1-2	TGTGCCAGCAGTGAATCACAGGGGGGTAACTATGGCTACACCTTC	CASSESQGGNYGYTF
TRBD1	TRBV7-9	NA	TRBJ2-7	TGTGCCAGCAGCCTAACAGGGGCGGAGCAGTACTTC	CASSLTGAEQYF
TRBD2	TRBV7-9	NA	TRBJ2-1	TGTGCCAGCAGCTCCGGGGGGGCATGGTACAATGAGCAGTTCTTC	CASSSGGAWYNEQFF
NA	TRBV6-6	NA	TRBJ1-5	TGTGCCAGCAGTTACTCAAGAGAATTTAGCAATCAGCCCCAGCATTTT	CASSYSREFSNQPQHF
TRBD1	TRBV27	NA	TRBJ2-7	TGTGCCAGCAGTCTCTTACCGTCCGGGACAGGGACCTACGAGCAGTACTTC	CASSLLPSGTGTYEQYF
NA	TRBV7-6	NA	TRBJ1-6	TGTGCCAGCAGCTTAACCCTTAGCACGGAGAATTCACCCCTCCACTTT	CASSLTLSTENSPLHF
TRBD1	TRBV11-2	NA	TRBJ2-1	TGTGCCAGCAGCTCCGCTAGGGGACAGGGGACGGAGGAGCAGTTCTTC	CASSSARGQGTEEQFF
NA	TRBV2	NA	TRBJ2-5	TGTGCCAGCAGACAAGAAGAGACCCAGTACTTC	CASRQEETQYF
NA	TRBV28	few	TRBJ2-7	TGTGCCAGCACCATCCAGGTGGTGGCAGGCAACTCCTACGAGCAGTACTTC	CASTIQVVAGNSYEQYF
TRBD2	TRBV7-6	NA	TRBJ2-3	TGTGCCAGCAGCTTTGGGACTAGCCCTTCAGATACGCAGTATTTT	CASSFGTSPSDTQYF
NA	TRBV5-1	NA	TRBJ2-7	TGCGCCAGCAGCTTGGTTCAGGGGCTAGGGGAGCAGTACTTC	CASSLVQGLGEQYF
TRBD1	TRBV5-1	NA	TRBJ1-5	TGCGCCAGCAGACCCGGGACAGGGAATCAGCCCCAGCATTTT	CASRPGTGNQPQHF
NA	TRBV5-4	once	TRBJ1-1	TGTGCCAGCAGCTGGAAGGGACACAACAGTCCTGAAGCTTTCTTT	CASSWKGHNSPEAFF
TRBD1	TRBV28	NA	TRBJ2-1	TGTGCCAGCAGTTCACAGGGGGCGAACTTCAATGAGCAGTTCTTC	CASSSQGANFNEQFF
TRBD1	TRBV5-1	NA	TRBJ1-1	TGCGCCAGCAGCTTGGACAGGGGGGGAGGGGACACTGAAGCTTTCTTT	CASSLDRGGGDTEAFF
TRBD1	TRBV7-3	NA	TRBJ2-7	TGTGCCAGCAGCGAGGGCGCCGGACAGGCCTACGAGCAGTACTTC	CASSEGAGQAYEQYF
TRBD1	TRBV19	NA	TRBJ2-6	TGTGCCAGCAGAACCCGCGGGCGACAGGGCACAATACCCTCTGGGACCAACGTCCTGACTTTC	CASRTRGRQGTIPSGTNVLTF
NA	TRBV9	NA	TRBJ2-3	TGTGCCAGCAGCGTAGGCGGGGGCCCTAGCACAGATACGCAGTATTTT	CASSVGGGPSTDTQYF
TRBD1	TRBV11-2	NA	TRBJ1-1	TGTGCCGGGAAGGGACAGGGGAACACTGAAGCTTTCTTT	CAGKGQGNTEAFF
NA	TRBV6-6	NA	TRBJ2-2	TGTGCCAGCAGTCAGAACAGAGACGGGGAGCTGTTTTTT	CASSQNRDGELFF
NA	TRBV7-2	NA	TRBJ1-3	TGTGCCAGCAGCTTAGAGAGCAGGGGTTACACCATATATTTT	CASSLESRGYTIYF
TRBD1	TRBV6-5	few	TRBJ2-1	TGTGCCAGCGCCGGTCCAGGGGGTAACAATGAGCAGTTCTTC	CASAGPGGNNEQFF
NA	TRBV19	NA	TRBJ2-7	TGTGCCAGTAGTATTCGGGAAACCTACGAGCAGTACTTC	CASSIRETYEQYF
NA	TRBV29-1	few	TRBJ1-1	TGCAGCGCCGGGGGGACTGAAGCTTTCTTT	CSAGGTEAFF
NA	TRBV6-5	NA	TRBJ1-6	TGTGCCAGCAGTTACTCGAACAGGGAGGGTTCACCCCTCCACTTT	CASSYSNREGSPLHF
TRBD2	TRBV11-2	few	TRBJ2-7	TGTGCCAGCAGCTTAGATCTTTTCCCGGGGACTAAAAATTACGAGCAGTACTTC	CASSLDLFPGTKNYEQYF
NA	TRBV29-1	NA	TRBJ1-1	TGCAGCGTTGAAGATGTGAACAGTGAAGCTTTCTTT	CSVEDVNSEAFF
TRBD1	TRBV5-1	NA	TRBJ2-1	TGCGCCAGCAGCTTGGTCGGACAGGGGGGGAATGAGCAGTTCTTC	CASSLVGQGGNEQFF
TRBD2	TRBV5-4	NA	TRBJ2-5	TGTGCCAGCAGCTTGGGTAGCGGGTCCTACCAAGAGACCCAGTACTTC	CASSLGSGSYQETQYF
NA	TRBV5-4	few	TRBJ1-2	TGTGCCAGCAGCTTGGGTGGCGAGGGAGGGGCTAAGTCCTATGGCTACACCTTC	CASSLGGEGGAKSYGYTF